The rows below give T cell receptor beta chains drawn from one sample of a study of blood T cell repertoires in COVID-19. Assay used: immunoSEQ multiplex PCR; TCRdb lists only in-frame clones, some missing. The table shows about 160,000 clones, with about 81% occurring only once. The sequenced sample was PBMCs or T cells enriched from blood (not recorded which). These receptors came from a middle-aged man who had recovered from COVID-19. Both conserved end residues are part of each CDR3. D genes are given only for firm matches. Only some rows state a clone size, as once, few, many or a class for expanded clones.

len: 16; abundance: .; j_gene: TRBJ2-7; v_gene: TRBV5-5; d_gene: .; CDR3aa: CASSLTANRVTFEQYF; CDR3nt: TGTGCCAGCAGCTTGACAGCGAACAGGGTTACGTTCGAGCAGTACTTC
len: 17; abundance: .; j_gene: TRBJ1-4; v_gene: TRBV9; d_gene: .; CDR3aa: CASSVGPTPRANEKLFF; CDR3nt: TGTGCCAGCAGCGTAGGTCCGACGCCACGGGCTAATGAAAAACTGTTTTTT
len: 15; abundance: once; j_gene: TRBJ1-2; v_gene: TRBV9; d_gene: TRBD1; CDR3aa: CASSAWTGSNYGYTF; CDR3nt: TGTGCCAGCAGCGCATGGACAGGGAGTAACTATGGCTACACCTTC
len: 15; abundance: .; j_gene: TRBJ2-5; v_gene: TRBV7-8; d_gene: TRBD1; CDR3aa: CASSFGTGGAETQYF; CDR3nt: TGTGCCAGCAGCTTTGGGACAGGGGGCGCAGAGACCCAGTACTTC
len: 15; abundance: many; j_gene: TRBJ2-7; v_gene: TRBV6-2/TRBV6-3; d_gene: TRBD1; CDR3aa: CASSGGQESSYEQYF; CDR3nt: TGTGCCAGCAGCGGAGGACAGGAAAGCTCCTACGAGCAGTACTTC
len: 17; abundance: .; j_gene: TRBJ2-5; v_gene: TRBV9; d_gene: TRBD2; CDR3aa: CASSEHPGTSEGETQYF; CDR3nt: TGTGCCAGCAGCGAGCACCCCGGGACTAGCGAGGGAGAGACCCAGTACTTC
len: 15; abundance: .; j_gene: TRBJ2-2; v_gene: TRBV18; d_gene: .; CDR3aa: CASSTGRRNTGELFF; CDR3nt: TGTGCCAGCTCTACCGGGAGACGAAACACCGGGGAGCTGTTTTTT
len: 13; abundance: .; j_gene: TRBJ2-3; v_gene: TRBV10-3; d_gene: TRBD2; CDR3aa: CAILAGSTDTQYF; CDR3nt: TGTGCCATCCTAGCGGGGAGCACAGATACGCAGTATTTT
len: 14; abundance: .; j_gene: TRBJ2-7; v_gene: TRBV3-1/TRBV3-2; d_gene: .; CDR3aa: CASSQGLRFYEQYF; CDR3nt: TGTGCCAGCAGCCAAGGGCTCAGATTCTACGAGCAGTACTTC
len: 15; abundance: .; j_gene: TRBJ2-3; v_gene: TRBV10-2; d_gene: TRBD2; CDR3aa: CASSQTSGVTDTQYF; CDR3nt: TGCGCCAGCAGTCAGACTAGCGGGGTAACAGATACGCAGTATTTT
len: 15; abundance: .; j_gene: TRBJ2-2; v_gene: TRBV3-1/TRBV3-2; d_gene: .; CDR3aa: CASSQVETRTGELFF; CDR3nt: TGTGCCAGCAGCCAAGTAGAGACTAGGACCGGGGAGCTGTTTTTT
len: 11; abundance: .; j_gene: TRBJ1-4; v_gene: TRBV30; d_gene: .; CDR3aa: CAWSSREKLFF; CDR3nt: TGTGCCTGGAGCTCGAGAGAAAAACTGTTTTTT
len: 16; abundance: .; j_gene: TRBJ2-5; v_gene: TRBV7-9; d_gene: TRBD1; CDR3aa: CASSSRDRGLLETQYF; CDR3nt: TGTGCCAGCAGCTCCCGGGACAGGGGGCTTCTAGAGACCCAGTACTTC
len: 14; abundance: .; j_gene: TRBJ2-3; v_gene: TRBV27; d_gene: .; CDR3aa: CASSIDYRTATQYF; CDR3nt: TGTGCCAGCAGCATAGACTACAGGACAGCTACGCAGTATTTT
len: 16; abundance: .; j_gene: TRBJ2-7; v_gene: TRBV23-1; d_gene: TRBD1; CDR3aa: CASSQSWDRISYEQYF; CDR3nt: TGCGCCAGCAGTCAATCATGGGACAGGATCTCCTACGAGCAGTACTTC
len: 16; abundance: .; j_gene: TRBJ1-2; v_gene: TRBV4-2; d_gene: .; CDR3aa: CASSQDRGVSNYGYTF; CDR3nt: TGTGCCAGCAGCCAAGATCGGGGGGTCAGTAACTATGGCTACACCTTC
len: 14; abundance: few; j_gene: TRBJ2-5; v_gene: TRBV11-3; d_gene: .; CDR3aa: CASSDRSTQETQYF; CDR3nt: TGTGCCAGCAGCGACAGGAGTACCCAAGAGACCCAGTACTTC
len: 15; abundance: .; j_gene: TRBJ2-5; v_gene: TRBV10-1; d_gene: TRBD2; CDR3aa: CASRRTSTPKETQYF; CDR3nt: TGCGCCAGCAGGAGGACTAGCACACCTAAAGAGACCCAGTACTTC
len: 15; abundance: .; j_gene: TRBJ1-2; v_gene: TRBV5-1; d_gene: .; CDR3aa: CASSAPTAGNYGYTF; CDR3nt: TGCGCCAGCAGCGCCCCGACGGCAGGGAACTATGGCTACACCTTC
len: 13; abundance: .; j_gene: TRBJ2-3; v_gene: TRBV7-3; d_gene: .; CDR3aa: CASSSRGADTQYF; CDR3nt: TGTGCCAGCAGCTCCCGGGGGGCGGATACGCAGTATTTT